Below, 22 T cell receptor beta chains from the same sample are listed, as sequenced in a study of CD8 T cell repertoires and HIV-1 epitope variants (dated by TCRdb to 2018 to 2020). The antigens of these receptors remain unknown. Receptors were amplified or captured by the immunoSEQ multiplex PCR assay. Imported from immuneACCESS, the table was reduced by TCRdb to in-frame sequences with V and J called. These copies leave out some clones; in studies compared against another copy, an unresolved V gene accounts for under half, and the cause of the remainder is not known. The sample data list just over 7,000 clones, and more than 55% of these were observed just once. Roughly two fifths of the sample rests with the top ten. The sample comprised cultured CD8+ T cells derived from PBMCs. These receptors all come from a male donor with HIV.

The V and J genes are TRBV7-6 and TRBJ1-4; no firm D call. Between the trimmed V and J ends, which lost 6 bases and 3 bases, there was a span of 14 bases. The CDR3 runs to 15 residues. Germline CDR1 SGHVS, CDR2 FNYEAQ. The CDR3 bases are TGTGCCAGCAGTTTGGGTCGTCGGGCTAATGAAAAACTGTTTTTT. Translated, it gives CASSLGRRANEKLFF.

DNA for the CDR3: TGCGCCAGCAGTGAAGGGGACACTGAAGCTTTCTTT. Encoded protein: CASSEGDTEAFF. This chain connects TRBV10-1 to TRBJ1-1, with D perhaps matching TRBD1 (5 bases). Trimming shortened V by 3 bases and J by 3 bases, and 5 bases separated the two germline ends. CDR3 size: 12 residues. Germline CDR1 reads WNHNN; CDR2 reads SYGVQD (reference sequence).

This clone was seen a handful of times. This chain joins TRBV7-9 and TRBJ2-1; D gene unclear. The germline V and J ends were trimmed by 3 bases and 3 bases, with 6 bases remaining between them. The CDR3 has 13 amino acids. Per the germline V gene, CDR1 is SEHNR and CDR2 is FQNEAQ (reference sequence). Written as DNA, the CDR3 is TGTGCCAGCAGCTTGGACGGCTACAATGAGCAGTTCTTC. This codes for CASSLDGYNEQFF.

The V and J genes are TRBV5-1 and TRBJ1-1; 7 positions match TRBD1. CDR1 and CDR2 (germline): SGHRS, YFSETQ. This CDR3 contains 17 residues. V shed 0 bases and J 3 bases; nucleotides not matched to a gene: 11. CDR3 in amino acids: CASSLDSIGGGDTEAFF. The CDR3 region has the DNA TGCGCCAGCAGCTTGGACTCAATAGGGGGCGGTGACACTGAAGCTTTCTTT.

The rearrangement uses TRBV11-2 and TRBJ2-7; maybe TRBD2 (6 bases). Germline values: CDR1 SGHAT, CDR2 FQNNGV. The length of the CDR3 is 15 residues. V gave up 6 bases and J gave up 2 bases, with 17 bases separating them. The CDR3 DNA follows: TGTGCCAGCAGTTCCGTGGCGGGGCAAACCTACGAGCAGTACTTC. It translates to CASSSVAGQTYEQYF.

The chain combines TRBV7-6 with TRBJ1-1, with TRBD1 identical over 12 bases. Trimming at V came to 3 bases and at J to 6 bases, leaving 5 bases not matched to a gene. Germline CDR1 SGHVS, CDR2 FNYEAQ. This CDR3 has 15 residues. The chain's CDR3 is CASSLGTGGYPEAFF. The CDR3 coding sequence is TGTGCCAGCAGCTTGGGGACAGGGGGCTATCCTGAAGCTTTCTTT. The full variable domain, in which reference TRBV7-6 and TRBJ1-1 provide the parts outside the CDR3, is GAGVSQSPRYKVTKRGQDVALRCDPISGHVSLYWYRQALGQGPEFLTYFNYEAQQDKSGLPNDRFSAERPEGSISTLTIQRTEQRDSAMYRCASSLGTGGYPEAFFGQGTRLTVV.

The chain is built from TRBV7-2 and TRBJ2-7, with D possibly TRBD1 on 6 matching bases. Germline CDR1 and CDR2: SGHTA and FQGNSA. Trimming cost V 4 bases and J 7 bases, with 11 bases left between them. This CDR3 is 12 amino acids long. CDR3 protein: CASSSPGDEQYF. CDR3 coding DNA: TGTGCCAGCAGCTCGCCAGGGGATGAGCAGTACTTC.

CDR3 nucleotides: TGTGCCAGCAGTTTCTCGATACCAGAGGCTGAAGCTTTCTTT. This codes for CASSFSIPEAEAFF. J is TRBJ1-1 and V is TRBV28, with no clear D. Germline assignment: CDR1 MDHEN and CDR2 SYDVKM. CDR3 length: 14 residues. Trimming removed 3 bases at V and 6 bases at J, with 14 bases between.

Relative to its sample, this clone is medium-sized. This chain links TRBV2 with TRBJ2-2, with D perhaps TRBD2 (6 bases). CDR1 SNHLY and CDR2 FYNNEI come from the germline V gene. The CDR3 is made up of 14 amino acids. V shed 6 bases and J shed 9 bases, with 17 bases lying between them. CDR3 DNA sequence: TGTGCCAGCAGCACCGGGACTGGCTCCTGGGAGCTGTTTTTT. This gives the protein CASSTGTGSWELFF.

The sample holds a few counts of this clone. This sequence joins TRBV7-9 and TRBJ2-2, with no clear D. Germline CDR1 is SEHNR and CDR2 is FQNEAQ (reference sequence). CDR3 length: 15 amino acids. V dropped 5 bases and J dropped 0 bases, with 10 bases sitting between them. This CDR3 reads CASSPAEANTGELFF. CDR3 bases: TGTGCCAGCAGCCCAGCAGAAGCGAACACCGGGGAGCTGTTTTTT.

The rearrangement links TRBV9 to TRBJ2-3; D is possibly TRBD1 (6 bases). CDR3 size: 14 residues. V lost 4 bases, J lost 11 bases, and 20 bases lay in between. Germline CDR1 reads SGDLS; CDR2 reads YYNGEE. The CDR3, as DNA: TGTGCCAGCAGCCCCTCAGGGGTGGGGGAACTGCAGTATTTT. The encoded protein is CASSPSGVGELQYF.

This clone showed up just a few times. V and J are TRBV2 and TRBJ1-5; D remains ambiguous. Trimming took 2 bases from V and 2 from J, leaving 10 bases between them. The CDR3 is made up of 15 amino acids. Germline-derived CDR1 and CDR2 are SNHLY and FYNNEI. The CDR3 nucleotides are TGTGCCAGCAGTGAAAACGGGGTGGGCAATCAGCCCCAGCATTTT. Its protein is CASSENGVGNQPQHF.

J is TRBJ2-3 and V is TRBV7-2; D gene uncertain. Germline assignment: CDR1 SGHTA and CDR2 FQGNSA. This CDR3 spans 12 amino acids. The germline V and J ends were trimmed by 3 bases and 4 bases, with 5 bases remaining between them. CDR3 protein: CASSFEPDTQYF. As DNA, the CDR3 is TGTGCCAGCAGCTTTGAGCCAGATACGCAGTATTTT.

This chain uses TRBV18 with TRBJ2-7; D is unclear. Trimming removed 4 bases from V and 5 bases from J, with 9 bases in between. This CDR3 has 12 residues. Per the germline V gene, CDR1 is KGHSH and CDR2 is LQKENI. This CDR3 is CASSRTANEQYF. CDR3 sequence (DNA): TGTGCCAGCTCACGGACGGCGAACGAGCAGTACTTC.

The rearrangement joins TRBV13 to TRBJ1-1; D gene unclear. CDR1 is PRHDT and CDR2 is FYEKMQ in the germline V gene (reference sequence). The CDR3 spans 12 residues. V lost 5 bases, J lost 5 bases, and 9 bases lay in between. In DNA form, the CDR3 reads TGTGCCAGCAGCACGAGGGTTACTGAAGCTTTCTTT. Translated, it gives CASSTRVTEAFF.

This chain links TRBV4-1 with TRBJ1-1; no reliable D call. Germline CDR1 is MGHRA and CDR2 is YSYEKL. The CDR3 extends over 13 amino acids. The germline V and J ends were trimmed by 1 base and 2 bases, with 5 bases remaining between them. The CDR3 here is CASSQGGNTEAFF. Here the CDR3 DNA reads TGCGCCAGCAGCCAAGGGGGTAACACTGAAGCTTTCTTT.

This clone was counted a few times. The chain couples TRBV7-9 to TRBJ1-4; 11 bases fit TRBD1. The length of the CDR3 is 15 residues. V lost 5 bases, J lost 7 bases, and 6 bases stayed unmatched. Germline lookup yields CDR1 SEHNR and CDR2 FQNEAQ (reference sequence). CDR3 in amino acids: CASSLIGQGAEKLFF. CDR3 coding DNA: TGTGCCAGCAGCCTAATTGGACAGGGGGCTGAAAAACTGTTTTTT.

This chain joins TRBV15 and TRBJ2-5; possibly TRBD2 for D (7 bases). Germline V lookup: CDR1 LNHNV, CDR2 YYDKDF (reference sequence). This CDR3 comprises 15 residues. Trimming cost V 1 base and J 5 bases, with 14 bases left between them. The CDR3 spells CATSRALQGGETQYF. CDR3 in DNA: TGTGCCACCAGCAGAGCTCTACAGGGAGGGGAGACCCAGTACTTC.

This clone came up a few times. The J gene is TRBJ1-5, the V gene TRBV4-3; D is ambiguous. The CDR3 is made up of 13 amino acids. Germline CDR1 LGHNA, CDR2 YSLEER. V lost 5 bases and J lost 7, with 12 bases in between. Here the CDR3 DNA reads TGCGCCAGCAGCACGGACTATAACCAGCCCCAGCATTTT. This translates into CASSTDYNQPQHF.

The chain employs TRBV6-1 and TRBJ2-1, with D possibly TRBD1 on 6 matching bases. This CDR3 is built from 14 residues. Trimming removed 2 bases at V and 8 bases at J, with 13 bases between. The germline V gene encodes CDR1 MNHNS and CDR2 SASEGT. CDR3 loop: CASSETGSHHEQFF. The CDR3 nucleotides read TGTGCCAGCAGTGAAACAGGGTCCCACCATGAGCAGTTCTTC.

This chain joins TRBV11-3 and TRBJ2-1, with 7 bases lining up with TRBD2. V lost 6 bases to trimming and J lost 7 bases; unmatched junction nucleotides: 15. The CDR3 has 16 amino acids. Germline assignment: CDR1 SGHNT and CDR2 YENEEA. As DNA, the CDR3 is TGTGCCAGCAGTTCCTCGAGCGGGGCGGGTGAGAATGAGCAGTTCTTC. Its protein is CASSSSSGAGENEQFF.

The J gene is TRBJ1-1, the V gene TRBV5-1; TRBD1 is a possible D gene (6 bases). The CDR3 loop spans 15 amino acids. The germline V gene encodes CDR1 SGHRS and CDR2 YFSETQ. Trimming cost V 7 bases and J 1 base, with 17 bases left between them. The CDR3 DNA reads as TGCGCCAGCGCCAGGAGGGAGGGGGGGAACACTGAAGCTTTCTTT. It translates to CASARREGGNTEAFF.